Here is one T cell receptor (beta chain) with its context. The antigen is undetermined. The source of the sample is a study of CD8+ T cells in alopecia areata. Whole-study context: The drug, tofacitinib, lasted 6 to 18 months, followed by 6 months off drug. Scalp area affected, as a percentage, set the severity score of treated patients. Whole-study findings and limits: Tofacitinib significantly decreased scalp clonality and expanded CD8+ clones among top 100. In scalp samples, resident alphabeta T cells of normal skin are also sequenced.

In each case, RNA was isolated and then reverse transcribed into cDNA as the sequencing template. Sequencing used immunoSEQ multiplex PCR; TCRdb keeps in-frame clones, though not all of them. The table has about 120,000 clones, roughly 60% seen once. Between the trimmed V and J ends, which lost 5 bases and 4 bases, there was a span of 8 bases. The CDR3 consists of 12 residues. Germline CDR1 is MNHNY and CDR2 is SVGAGI (reference sequence). Sample treatment: oral pan-JAK inhibitor, 5-10 mg twice daily. The sample consisted of CD8+ T cells sorted from blood, taken at week 4, from a patient treated with tofacitinib. The receptor was derived from a human donor with alopecia areata. This chain uses TRBV6-6 with TRBJ1-2; D ambiguous. CDR3 bases: TGTGCCAGCAGTCAGGACCTCTATGGCTACACCTTC. Its translation is CASSQDLYGYTF.